The sequence of this T cell receptor beta chain was determined in a study of blood T cell repertoires in COVID-19 (dated by TCRdb to 2020 to 2022). Notes on the research overall: Samples covering the acute and convalescent phases of COVID-19 were provided by collaborators in the United States, Italy and Spain. Subjects who had been exposed to COVID-19, were actively infected with it, or had recovered from it provided the deeply sampled blood TCRbeta repertoires that made up the dataset. Where HLA class I and class II types were available, the types were taken from metadata supplied by the sample provider, not from assay-based typing. The repertoires were released in a freely available public database intended as a resource for research on the immune response to SARS-CoV-2. Sample metadata almost always included a de-identified subject ID, COVID-19 status, age in years and sex. The material from the prospective study consisted of cDNA or gDNA derived from T cells, B-cell-depleted T cells, or PBMCs. Samples came from the ongoing ImmuneRACE study (first 160 participants) plus 1,254 subjects from 6 global collaborators.

Whole blood was collected in K2EDTA tubes by collaborating institutions according to the institutions' own protocols. For TCRbeta analysis, collaborators shipped samples in one of three forms: frozen whole blood, isolated PBMCs, or DNA extracted from either of those sample types. Results and caveats for the whole study, not just this receptor: The quantity of clinical and demographic metadata differed by source and by participant and was supplied without curation.

From cysteine to phenylalanine, the CDR3 is 17 amino acids long. Left in the record is the CDR3 DNA by itself, 51 bases read in frame from the first base. Compared with germline, V lacks 2 bases and J lacks 9 bases; bases without a gene match: 11. CDR1 and CDR2 were assigned from the germline V gene as SGHAT and FQNNGV. TCRbeta CDR3 regions were amplified from genomic DNA by means of the immunoSEQ Assay, a bias-controlled multiplex PCR. In the original analysis: Nucleated cell counts per sample were estimated from amplification of reference gene primers within the assay. Sequence reads were collapsed and filtered to measure the absolute abundance of every unique TCRbeta CDR3 rearrangement. Productive Simpson clonality was computed per sample as the square root of Simpson's diversity index over productive rearrangements. TCRdb stores this immuneACCESS table with in-frame sequences only. Part of the clones is absent; in the studies checked, under half of the shortfall reflects unresolved V genes, and no reason is known for the rest. The DNA gave D and trimming, while V, J and clone size come from that table. The sample table contains roughly 150,000 clones; only one count was recorded for 75% to 85% of them. The ten largest clones represent roughly 7.9% of the sample.

The count of this clone is one. Its antigen target is currently unknown. No per-base quality is available; no much larger clone lies one base away. The sequenced material came from peripheral blood. Recombination joined TRBV11-2 with TRBJ2-1; TRBD1 aligns with 12 central bases. The origin of this receptor is a woman aged 45-60 years in a cohort sampled during active or convalescent COVID-19. The CDR3 loop reads CASSLFFGTGGLVEQFF. The nucleotide sequence reads as follows: TGTGCCAGCAGCTTATTTTTCGGGACAGGGGGCTTGGTTGAGCAGTTCTTC.